The 21 T cell receptor beta chains below all came from one sample that was sequenced in a study of T cells in narcolepsy. The table came from immunoSEQ multiplex PCR; TCRdb's copy has only in-frame clones and leaves some out. The profile shows about 30,000 clones, around 81% of them singletons. The sample taken for sequencing was CD45RA- memory CD4+ T cells from PBMCs. The receptors were sampled from a human donor with narcolepsy.

This clone came up once. The V call is TRBV7-3, the J call TRBJ2-5; TRBD1 matches at 7 bases. Germline loops: CDR1 SGHTA, CDR2 FQGTGA. The ends lost 1 base at V and 4 bases at J; junction bases unmatched: 12. This CDR3 contains 17 residues. In DNA, the CDR3 is TGTGCCAGCAGCTTAAGGTCAGGGCAGGGGGTGAGAGAGACCCAGTACTTC. This encodes CASSLRSGQGVRETQYF.

The genes are TRBV6-1 and TRBJ2-7; 7 bases are a match to TRBD1. Trimming cost V 6 bases and J 2 bases; bases outside gene matches: 4. This CDR3 is built from 13 residues. Per the germline V gene, CDR1 is MNHNS and CDR2 is SASEGT. The CDR3 sequence: CASRGTEAYEQYF. The CDR3 nucleotides are TGTGCCAGCAGGGGGACAGAAGCCTACGAGCAGTACTTC.

The chain links TRBV27 to TRBJ2-2; TRBD1 might be the D (6 bases). CDR3 length equals 13 residues. V lost 5 bases, J lost 4 bases, and 8 bases lay in between. Germline V gene lookup returns CDR1 MNHEY and CDR2 SMNVEV (reference sequence). The CDR3 loop is CASSPRGTGELFF. The CDR3 DNA follows: TGTGCCAGCAGTCCCAGGGGCACCGGGGAGCTGTTTTTT.

The rearrangement uses TRBV4-2 and TRBJ2-6; D remains ambiguous. Germline V lookup: CDR1 LGHNA, CDR2 YNFKEQ. The CDR3 totals 15 residues. V was pared by 4 bases and J by 0 bases, with 7 bases between. The CDR3 protein is CASSRDISGANVLTF. The CDR3 DNA follows: TGTGCCAGCAGCCGAGACATCTCTGGGGCCAACGTCCTGACTTTC.

The rearrangement links TRBV6-1 to TRBJ2-1; 12 nucleotides match TRBD2. J lost 7 bases, V lost 9 bases, and 10 bases had no gene match. CDR3 length: 15 amino acids. Germline V gives CDR1 MNHNS, CDR2 SASEGT. The CDR3 region is CASPTSGGGINEQFF. The CDR3, as DNA: TGTGCCAGTCCGACTAGCGGGGGAGGGATTAATGAGCAGTTCTTC.

This clone was detected only a few times. The V gene is TRBV10-2, the J gene TRBJ1-2; TRBD1 aligns across 8 bases. Germline CDR1 is WSHSY and CDR2 is SAAADI. There are 13 residues in the CDR3. Trimming removed 6 bases from V and 8 bases from J; junction bases left unmatched: 8. Here the CDR3 reads CASSERTGQGYTF. DNA of the CDR3: TGCGCCAGCAGCGAAAGGACAGGGCAAGGCTACACCTTC.

This rearrangement joins TRBV5-1 to TRBJ2-3; 9 nucleotides agree with TRBD2. V shed 4 bases and J 6 bases; nucleotides not matched to a gene: 9. Germline lookup yields CDR1 SGHRS and CDR2 YFSETQ. This CDR3 spans 15 amino acids. This chain's CDR3 is CASSPPSGIRDTQYF. CDR3 in DNA: TGCGCCAGCAGCCCCCCTAGCGGGATAAGGGATACGCAGTATTTT.

There are a few counts of this clone. J is TRBJ1-1 and V is TRBV19, with D possibly being TRBD1 (5 bases). Germline lookup yields CDR1 LNHDA and CDR2 SQIVND (reference sequence). Trimming took 8 bases from V and 1 from J, leaving 11 bases between them. The CDR3 totals 13 residues. In nucleotides, the CDR3 is TGTGCCAGTGTAAAGGGGTCGAACACTGAAGCTTTCTTT. Its translation is CASVKGSNTEAFF.

As concerns this clone: The sample has other DNA sequences that encode this CDR3 too. The chain has TRBV30 and TRBJ1-5; D not resolved. Germline CDR1 reads GTSNPN; CDR2 reads SVGIG (reference sequence). Deletions cut 2 bases from V and 0 bases from J, with 5 bases between. This CDR3 contains 13 residues. CDR3 in amino acids: CAWSQDSNQPQHF. The DNA of the CDR3 is TGTGCCTGGAGTCAAGATAGCAATCAGCCCCAGCATTTT.

The CDR3 sequence: CASSGLARGGSPLHF. The CDR3 nucleotides read TGTGCCAGCAGTGGGCTAGCGAGAGGGGGTTCACCCCTCCACTTT. The rearrangement uses TRBV6-1 and TRBJ1-6; D perhaps matches TRBD1 (6 bases). Germline V CDR1 and CDR2: MNHNS, SASEGT. The length of the CDR3 is 15 residues. Trimming removed 4 bases from V and 9 bases from J, with 16 bases in between.

CDR3 bases: TGTGCCCTTGGCAGGGACTCCAATCAGCCCCAGCATTTT. It yields the protein CALGRDSNQPQHF. The chain carries TRBV30 and TRBJ1-5, with D perhaps matching TRBD1 (5 bases). Per the germline V gene, CDR1 is GTSNPN and CDR2 is SVGIG (reference sequence). The V end lost 8 bases, the J end lost 3 bases, and 14 bases lay between the germline ends. The CDR3 spans 13 residues.

The rearrangement joins TRBV6-1 to TRBJ1-4; D call uncertain. Per the germline V gene, CDR1 is MNHNS and CDR2 is SASEGT. This CDR3 comprises 14 residues. V was cut by 5 bases and J by 1 base, with 8 bases left in between. The CDR3 nucleotides read TGTGCCAGCAGTTCCGGCAGAACTAATGAAAAACTGTTTTTT. Translated: CASSSGRTNEKLFF.

This clone has just one count. V and J are TRBV29-1 and TRBJ1-1, with D unclear. The CDR3 runs 12 residues. Per germline, CDR1 SQVTM and CDR2 ANQGSEA. The ends were cut back, 7 bases at V and 2 bases at J, with 11 bases in the middle. The CDR3 here is CSGDWGNTEAFF. The CDR3 region has the DNA TGCAGCGGTGACTGGGGTAACACTGAAGCTTTCTTT.

This chain connects TRBV6-5 to TRBJ1-2; 7 bases map to TRBD1. The CDR3 has 16 amino acids. Trimming at V came to 2 bases and at J to 7 bases, leaving 13 bases not matched to a gene. Germline CDR1 MNHEY, CDR2 SVGAGI. In DNA, the CDR3 is TGTGCCAGCAGTTACGGTCTAGGGTACAGGGGAGGTGGCTACACCTTC. This translates into CASSYGLGYRGGGYTF.

The V call is TRBV5-5, the J call TRBJ2-5, with D hard to call. The CDR3 extends over 15 amino acids. Per germline, CDR1 SGHKS and CDR2 YYEKEE (reference sequence). The V end lost 3 bases, the J end lost 0 bases, and 12 bases lay between the germline ends. The CDR3 nucleotides read TGTGCCAGCAGCTCGTCCAGACCGAACCAAGAGACCCAGTACTTC. Its protein product is CASSSSRPNQETQYF.

This sequence joins TRBV2 and TRBJ1-2; D not resolved. CDR3 size: 12 residues. CDR1 SNHLY and CDR2 FYNNEI come from the germline V gene. Deletions cut 5 bases from V and 0 bases from J, with 4 bases between. In DNA, the CDR3 is TGTGCCAGCAGTCAGTCTAACTATGGCTACACCTTC. Protein sequence: CASSQSNYGYTF.

This chain uses TRBV11-2 with TRBJ2-7, with unresolved D. The CDR3 loop spans 12 amino acids. Trimming pared 5 bases from V and 2 bases from J, leaving 7 bases between. The V gene's germline CDR1 is SGHAT and CDR2 FQNNGV. The CDR3 bases are TGTGCCAGCAGCCGCTGGGCCTACGAGCAGTACTTC. This encodes CASSRWAYEQYF.

A few counts support this clone. The CDR3 sequence: CASSQARTGNSPLHF. Here the CDR3 DNA reads TGCGCCAGCAGCCAAGCTAGGACCGGGAATTCACCCCTCCACTTT. This chain joins TRBV4-1 and TRBJ1-6; no clear D. V lost 1 base and J 7 bases, leaving 11 bases between the germline ends. Germline V gene data show CDR1 as MGHRA and CDR2 as YSYEKL. This CDR3 comprises 15 residues.

CDR3 amino acids: CASRPAGRDTQYF. The CDR3 DNA reads TGTGCCAGCAGACCAGCGGGTAGAGATACGCAGTATTTT. The chain couples TRBV7-3 to TRBJ2-3; possible D gene TRBD2, 6 bases. The V gene's germline CDR1 is SGHTA and CDR2 FQGTGA. V was trimmed by 6 bases and J by 5 bases, leaving 12 bases between them. This CDR3 has 13 amino acids.

The J gene is TRBJ1-1, the V gene TRBV11-2; D is uncertain. Germline V gene data show CDR1 as SGHAT and CDR2 as FQNNGV. Trimming pared 0 bases from V and 6 bases from J, leaving 14 bases between. The CDR3 consists of 15 residues. The CDR3 coding sequence is TGTGCCAGCAGCTTAGATGAAAGGTTCGGAGCTGAAGCTTTCTTT. Translation: CASSLDERFGAEAFF. Using reference TRBV11-2 and TRBJ1-1 for the parts outside the CDR3, the full variable domain is EAGVAQSPRYKIIEKRQSVAFWCNPISGHATLYWYQQILGQGPKLLIQFQNNGVVDDSQLPKDRFSAERLKGVDSTLKIQPAKLEDSAVYLCASSLDERFGAEAFFGQGTRLTVV.

This sequence joins TRBV5-4 and TRBJ2-1, with 7 bases matching TRBD1. The ends lost 7 bases at V and 6 bases at J; junction bases unmatched: 13. This CDR3 spans 15 amino acids. Germline CDR1 and CDR2: SGHNT and YYREEE (reference sequence). The CDR3 sequence is CASLSPLQGSNEQFF. CDR3 sequence (DNA): TGTGCCAGCTTATCCCCCCTACAGGGGAGCAATGAGCAGTTCTTC.